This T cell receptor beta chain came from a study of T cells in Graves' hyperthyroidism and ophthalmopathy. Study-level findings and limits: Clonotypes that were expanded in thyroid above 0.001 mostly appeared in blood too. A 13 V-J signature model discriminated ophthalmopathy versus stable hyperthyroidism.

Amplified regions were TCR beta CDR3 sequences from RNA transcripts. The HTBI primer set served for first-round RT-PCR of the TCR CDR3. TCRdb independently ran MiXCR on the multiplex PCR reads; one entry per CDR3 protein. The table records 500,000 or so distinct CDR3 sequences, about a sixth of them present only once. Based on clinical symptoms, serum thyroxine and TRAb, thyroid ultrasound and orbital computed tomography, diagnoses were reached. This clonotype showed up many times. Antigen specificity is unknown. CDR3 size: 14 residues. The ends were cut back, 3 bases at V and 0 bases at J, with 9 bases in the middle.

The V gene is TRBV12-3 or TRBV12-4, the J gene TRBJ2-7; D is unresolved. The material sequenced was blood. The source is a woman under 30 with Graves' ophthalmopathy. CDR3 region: CASSFHTSSYEQYF. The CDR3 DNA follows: TGTGCCAGCAGTTTTCACACGAGCTCCTACGAGCAGTACTTC.